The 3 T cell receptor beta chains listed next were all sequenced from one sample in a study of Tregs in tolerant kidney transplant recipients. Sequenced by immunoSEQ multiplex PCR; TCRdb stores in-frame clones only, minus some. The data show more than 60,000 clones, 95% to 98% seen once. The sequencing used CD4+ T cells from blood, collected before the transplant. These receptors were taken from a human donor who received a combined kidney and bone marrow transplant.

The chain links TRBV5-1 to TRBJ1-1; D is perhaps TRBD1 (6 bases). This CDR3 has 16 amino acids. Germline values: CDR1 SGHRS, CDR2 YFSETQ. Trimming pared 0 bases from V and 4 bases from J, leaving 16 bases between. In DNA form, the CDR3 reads TGCGCCAGCAGCTTGGGCGGGGGGCGCCGGGGCACTGAAGCTTTCTTT. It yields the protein CASSLGGGRRGTEAFF. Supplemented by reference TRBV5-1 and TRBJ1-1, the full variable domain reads KAGVTQTPRYLIKTRGQQVTLSCSPISGHRSVSWYQQTPGQGLQFLFEYFSETQRNKGNFPGRFSGRQFSNSRSEMNVSTLELGDSALYLCASSLGGGRRGTEAFFGQGTRLTVV.

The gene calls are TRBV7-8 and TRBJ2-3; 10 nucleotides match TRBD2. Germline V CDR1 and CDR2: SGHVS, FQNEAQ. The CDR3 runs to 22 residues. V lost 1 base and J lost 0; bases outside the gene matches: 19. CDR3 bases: TGTGCCAGCAGCTTAGAAGCTGTTAGCGGGGGGCAATTAGTGTCTAGCACAGATACGCAGTATTTT. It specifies CASSLEAVSGGQLVSSTDTQYF.

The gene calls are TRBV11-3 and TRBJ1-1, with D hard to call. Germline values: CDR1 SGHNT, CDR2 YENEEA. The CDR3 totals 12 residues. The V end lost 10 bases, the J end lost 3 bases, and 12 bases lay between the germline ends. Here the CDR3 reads CATTYGDTEAFF. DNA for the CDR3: TGTGCCACGACCTACGGGGACACTGAAGCTTTCTTT.